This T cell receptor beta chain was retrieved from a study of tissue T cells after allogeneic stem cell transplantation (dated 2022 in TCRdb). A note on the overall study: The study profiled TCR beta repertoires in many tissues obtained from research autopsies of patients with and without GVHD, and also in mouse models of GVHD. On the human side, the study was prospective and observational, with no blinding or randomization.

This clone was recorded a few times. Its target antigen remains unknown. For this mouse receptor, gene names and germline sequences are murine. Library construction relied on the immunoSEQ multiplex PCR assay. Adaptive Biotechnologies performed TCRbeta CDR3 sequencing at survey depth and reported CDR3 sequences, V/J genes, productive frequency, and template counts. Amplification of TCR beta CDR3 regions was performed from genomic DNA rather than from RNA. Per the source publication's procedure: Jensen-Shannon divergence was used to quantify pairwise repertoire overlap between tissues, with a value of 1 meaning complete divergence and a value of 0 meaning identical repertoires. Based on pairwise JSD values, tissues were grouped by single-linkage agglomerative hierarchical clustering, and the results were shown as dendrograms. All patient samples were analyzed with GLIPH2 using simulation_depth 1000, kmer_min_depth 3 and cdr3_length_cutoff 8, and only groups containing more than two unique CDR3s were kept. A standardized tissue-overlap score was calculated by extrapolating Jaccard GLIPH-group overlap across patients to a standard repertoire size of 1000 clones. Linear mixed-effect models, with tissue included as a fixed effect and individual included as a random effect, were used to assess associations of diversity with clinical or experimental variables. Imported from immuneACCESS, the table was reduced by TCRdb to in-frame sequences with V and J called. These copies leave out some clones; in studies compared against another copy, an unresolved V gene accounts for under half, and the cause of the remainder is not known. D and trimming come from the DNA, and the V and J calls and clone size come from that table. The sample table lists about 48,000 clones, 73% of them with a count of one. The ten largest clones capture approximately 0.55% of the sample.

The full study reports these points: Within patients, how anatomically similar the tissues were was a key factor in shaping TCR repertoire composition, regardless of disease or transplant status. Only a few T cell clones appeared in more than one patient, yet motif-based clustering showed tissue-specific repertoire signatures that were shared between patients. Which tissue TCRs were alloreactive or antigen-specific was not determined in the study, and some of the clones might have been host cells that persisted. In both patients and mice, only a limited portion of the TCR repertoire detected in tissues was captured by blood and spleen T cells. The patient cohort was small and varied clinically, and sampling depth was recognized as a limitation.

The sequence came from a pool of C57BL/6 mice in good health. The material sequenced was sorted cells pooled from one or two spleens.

CDR3 sequence: CASSLSGHSYEQYF. The sequenced CDR3 bases are TGTGCCAGCTCTCTCTCTGGCCACTCCTATGAACAGTAC. The chain is made from TRBV12-2 and TRBJ2-7; no D segment can be confidently identified. The sequenced fragment ends 1 residue before the CDR3 boundary, so the rest is inferred from the germline J gene. The CDR3 runs 14 residues from the cysteine to the phenylalanine. The DNA covers only part of the CDR3, 39 bases in frame from base 1. CDR1 and CDR2 are drawn from the germline V gene: SGHLS, HYDKME. Cut back by 0 bases and 0 bases, the V and J ends lie 8 bases apart.